This TCR beta chain was recorded in a study of cytomegalovirus exposure and HLA in healthy donors. Study-level results: An analysis that was carried out later associated 15,000 to 20,000 TCR beta sequences with HLA alleles at 0.05 false discovery rate.

Both 60 Vbeta primers and 13 Jbeta primers went into the PCR. Clones were sequenced by immunoSEQ multiplex PCR, and TCRdb holds only the in-frame ones, with some missing. The data contain about 110,000 clones, about 84% of them singletons. Donors likely had unrecorded immune exposures despite being nominally healthy when sampled. With regard to this clone: The antigen remains undetermined.

The germline gives CDR1 ENHRY, CDR2 SYGVKD. Trimming removed 6 bases at V and 5 bases at J, with 29 bases between. The length of the CDR3 is 18 residues. V usage is TRBV10-3 and J usage is TRBJ2-7, with a tentative D call TRBD1 (6 bases). The clonotype was recovered from a man in his thirties or forties in good health and CMV-seronegative. Sequenced sample: PBMCs. The CDR3 DNA sequence: TGTGCCATCAGGAACCCACCTGCACATGACAGGACCATTAACGAGCAGTACTTC. It encodes CAIRNPPAHDRTINEQYF.